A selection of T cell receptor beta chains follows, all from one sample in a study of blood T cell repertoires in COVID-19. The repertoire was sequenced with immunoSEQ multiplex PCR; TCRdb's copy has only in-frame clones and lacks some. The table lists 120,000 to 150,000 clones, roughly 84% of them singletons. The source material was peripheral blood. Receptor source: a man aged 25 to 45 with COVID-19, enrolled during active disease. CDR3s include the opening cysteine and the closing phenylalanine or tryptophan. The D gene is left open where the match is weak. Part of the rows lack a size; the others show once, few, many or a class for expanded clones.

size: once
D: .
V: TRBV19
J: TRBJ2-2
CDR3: CASSIDRGSGELFF
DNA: TGTGCCAGTAGTATAGATCGGGGGTCCGGGGAGCTGTTTTTT

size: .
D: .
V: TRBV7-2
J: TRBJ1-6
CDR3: CASSLTTYSPLHF
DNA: TGTGCCAGCAGCTTAACTACTTATTCACCCCTCCACTTT

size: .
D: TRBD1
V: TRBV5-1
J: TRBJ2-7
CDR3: CASSATGAPHEQYF
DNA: TGCGCCAGCAGCGCGACAGGGGCCCCCCACGAGCAGTACTTC

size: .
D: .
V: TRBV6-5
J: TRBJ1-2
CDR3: CASRDRQGYDGYTF
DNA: TGTGCCAGCAGAGATCGGCAGGGGTACGATGGCTACACCTTC

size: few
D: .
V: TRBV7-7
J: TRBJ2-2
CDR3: CASSPSPSEANTGELFF
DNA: TGTGCTAGCAGCCCGAGTCCTAGCGAGGCGAACACCGGGGAGCTGTTTTTT

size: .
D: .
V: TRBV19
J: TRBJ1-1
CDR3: CASSIGADRNTEAFF
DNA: TGTGCCAGTAGTATAGGAGCCGACAGGAACACTGAAGCTTTCTTT

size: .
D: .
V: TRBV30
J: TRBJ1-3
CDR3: CAWSPVLSGNTIYF
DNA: TGTGCCTGGAGTCCAGTGCTCTCTGGAAACACCATATATTTT

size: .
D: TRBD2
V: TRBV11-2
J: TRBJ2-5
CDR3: CASSSENRLTSGGETQYF
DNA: TGTGCCAGCAGCTCGGAGAATCGACTGACTAGCGGGGGAGAGACCCAGTACTTC

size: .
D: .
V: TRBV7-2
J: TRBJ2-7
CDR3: CASSSSGATQAYEQYF
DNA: TGTGCCAGCAGCTCGTCAGGGGCCACCCAAGCCTACGAGCAGTACTTC

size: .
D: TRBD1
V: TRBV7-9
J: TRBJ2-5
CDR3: CASRPDRGSQETQYF
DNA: TGTGCCAGCCGACCCGACAGGGGCTCCCAAGAGACCCAGTACTTC

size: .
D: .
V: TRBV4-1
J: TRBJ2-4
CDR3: CASSHRAGLAKNIQYF
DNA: TGCGCCAGCAGCCACCGCGCAGGATTAGCCAAAAACATTCAGTACTTC

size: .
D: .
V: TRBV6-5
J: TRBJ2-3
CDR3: CARTIAEDTDTQYF
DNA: TGTGCCAGGACCATAGCGGAAGATACAGATACGCAGTATTTT

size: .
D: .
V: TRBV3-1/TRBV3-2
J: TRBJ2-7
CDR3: CASSQEGARGGEQYF
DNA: TGTGCCAGCAGCCAAGAAGGTGCCAGGGGTGGAGAGCAGTACTTC

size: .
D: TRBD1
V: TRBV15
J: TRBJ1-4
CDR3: CATSRDVTGDNEKLFF
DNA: TGTGCCACCAGCAGAGACGTGACAGGGGATAATGAAAAACTGTTTTTT

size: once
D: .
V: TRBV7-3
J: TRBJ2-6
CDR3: CASSQDPRDAGANVLTF
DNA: TGTGCCAGCAGCCAAGACCCGAGGGATGCTGGGGCCAACGTCCTGACTTTC

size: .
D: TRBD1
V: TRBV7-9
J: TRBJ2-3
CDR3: CASHSLELGTGDTDTQYF
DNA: TGTGCCAGCCACAGCTTAGAACTTGGGACAGGGGACACAGATACGCAGTATTTT

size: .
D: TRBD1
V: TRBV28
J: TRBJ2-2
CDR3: CASSRRDRGLGGELFF
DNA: TGTGCCAGCAGCCGCAGGGACAGGGGGCTGGGCGGGGAGCTGTTTTTT

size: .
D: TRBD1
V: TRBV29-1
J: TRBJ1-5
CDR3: CSVVFGTGYQPQHF
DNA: TGCAGCGTTGTTTTCGGGACAGGGTACCAGCCCCAGCATTTT

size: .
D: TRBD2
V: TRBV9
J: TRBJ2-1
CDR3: CASSPSGSSYNEQFF
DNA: TGTGCCAGCAGCCCTAGCGGGAGCTCCTACAATGAGCAGTTCTTC

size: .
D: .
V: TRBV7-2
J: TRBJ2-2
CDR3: CASSGGSGRGGELFF
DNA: TGTGCCAGCAGCGGAGGCTCGGGCCGGGGCGGGGAGCTGTTTTTT

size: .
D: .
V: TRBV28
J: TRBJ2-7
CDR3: CASSSGGWEQYF
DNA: TGTGCCAGCAGCTCCGGGGGTTGGGAGCAGTACTTC

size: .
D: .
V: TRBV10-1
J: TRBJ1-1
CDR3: CASSDPRSGNTEAFF
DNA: TGCGCCAGCAGTGACCCCCGGAGTGGGAACACTGAAGCTTTCTTT

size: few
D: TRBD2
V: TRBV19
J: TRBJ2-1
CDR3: CASSRLAGDFPYNEQFF
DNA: TGTGCCAGTAGTAGACTAGCGGGAGATTTCCCCTACAATGAGCAGTTCTTC

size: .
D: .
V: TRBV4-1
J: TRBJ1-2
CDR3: CASSQDPVGYTF
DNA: TGCGCCAGCAGCCAAGATCCCGTCGGCTACACCTTC

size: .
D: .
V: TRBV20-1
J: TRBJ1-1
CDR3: CSASRGWRYTEAFF
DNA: TGCAGTGCTAGTAGGGGGTGGCGCTACACTGAAGCTTTCTTT

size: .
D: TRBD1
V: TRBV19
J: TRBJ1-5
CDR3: CASNTDRGLEGNQPQHF
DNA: TGTGCCAGCAACACGGACAGGGGGCTAGAAGGCAATCAGCCCCAGCATTTT

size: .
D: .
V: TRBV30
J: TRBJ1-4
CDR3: CACLSRSTNEKLFF
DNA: TGTGCCTGCCTCTCGAGATCAACTAATGAAAAACTGTTTTTT

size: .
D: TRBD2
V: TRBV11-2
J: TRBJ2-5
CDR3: CASSLGRGGETQYF
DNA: TGTGCCAGCAGCTTGGGACGGGGAGGGGAGACCCAGTACTTC

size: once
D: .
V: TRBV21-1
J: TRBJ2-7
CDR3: CASTRLYEQYF
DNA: TGTGCCAGCACCAGACTCTACGAGCAGTACTTC

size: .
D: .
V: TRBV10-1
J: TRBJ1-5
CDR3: CASSPNNQPQHF
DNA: TGCGCCAGCAGTCCCAATAATCAGCCCCAGCATTTT

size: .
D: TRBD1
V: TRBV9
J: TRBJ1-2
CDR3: CASSVDNRGDYGYTF
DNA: TGTGCCAGCAGCGTAGATAACAGGGGGGACTATGGCTACACCTTC

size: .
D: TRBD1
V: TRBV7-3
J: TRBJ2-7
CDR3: CASIRTGYEQYF
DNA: TGTGCCAGCATTCGGACAGGGTACGAGCAGTACTTC

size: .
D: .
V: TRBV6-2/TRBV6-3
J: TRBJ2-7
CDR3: CASSYPIRGGSVYEQYF
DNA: TGTGCCAGCAGTTACCCCATCAGGGGCGGGAGTGTCTACGAGCAGTACTTC

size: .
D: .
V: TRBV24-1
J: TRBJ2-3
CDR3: CATSVKSAGRFTDTQYF
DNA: TGTGCCACCAGTGTAAAGTCGGCGGGCCGTTTCACAGATACGCAGTATTTT

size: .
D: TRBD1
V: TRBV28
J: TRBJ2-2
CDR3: CASSLSRAGGWTGELFF
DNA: TGTGCCAGCAGTTTATCCAGGGCAGGGGGCTGGACCGGGGAGCTGTTTTTT

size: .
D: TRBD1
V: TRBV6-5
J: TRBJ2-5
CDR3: CASSYSGTGIPETQYF
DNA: TGTGCCAGCAGTTACTCAGGGACAGGAATCCCCGAGACCCAGTACTTC

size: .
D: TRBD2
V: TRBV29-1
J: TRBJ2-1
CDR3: CSVSSGLAENEQFF
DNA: TGCAGCGTTTCCTCCGGACTAGCGGAAAATGAGCAGTTCTTC

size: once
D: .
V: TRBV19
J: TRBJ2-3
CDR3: CASSISGDTQYF
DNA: TGTGCCAGTAGTATATCAGGAGATACGCAGTATTTT

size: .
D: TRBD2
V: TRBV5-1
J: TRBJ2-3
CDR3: CASSPGRVTDTQYF
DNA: TGCGCCAGCAGCCCGGGGAGGGTCACGGATACGCAGTATTTT

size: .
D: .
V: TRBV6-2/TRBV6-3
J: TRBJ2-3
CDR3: CASSLQSTDTQYF
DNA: TGTGCCAGCAGTCTCCAGAGCACAGATACGCAGTATTTT

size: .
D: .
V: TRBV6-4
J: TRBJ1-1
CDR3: CASSVEGNTEAFF
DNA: TGTGCCAGCAGTGTGGAGGGTAACACTGAAGCTTTCTTT

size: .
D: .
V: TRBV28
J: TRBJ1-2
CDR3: CASSSGGSEMHGYTF
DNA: TGTGCCAGCAGTTCTGGCGGCAGCGAGATGCATGGCTACACCTTC

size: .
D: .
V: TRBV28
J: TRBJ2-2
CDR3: CASSLSGRANTGELFF
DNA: TGTGCCAGCAGTTTATCGGGAAGGGCGAACACCGGGGAGCTGTTTTTT

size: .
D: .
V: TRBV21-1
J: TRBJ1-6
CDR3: CASIATGCSGSYNSPLHF
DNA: TGTGCCAGCATCGCAACAGGGTGCAGCGGCTCCTATAATTCACCCCTCCACTTT

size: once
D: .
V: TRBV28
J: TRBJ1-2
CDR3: CASSLPSAGARGYTF
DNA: TGTGCCAGCAGTCTCCCGAGCGCGGGGGCTCGTGGCTACACCTTC

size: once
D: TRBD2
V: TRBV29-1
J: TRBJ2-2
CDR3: CSFCPSGRVGELFF
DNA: TGCAGCTTTTGTCCTAGCGGGAGGGTCGGGGAGCTGTTTTTT

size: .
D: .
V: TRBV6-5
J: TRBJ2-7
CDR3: CASSTGGRPEQYF
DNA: TGTGCCAGCAGCACCGGGGGGCGTCCCGAGCAGTACTTC

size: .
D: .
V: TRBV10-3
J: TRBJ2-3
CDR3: CAIRPQGSTDTQYF
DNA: TGTGCCATCAGGCCTCAGGGGAGCACAGATACGCAGTATTTT